Reported below is one T cell receptor (beta chain). The data derive from a study of blood T cell repertoires in COVID-19. Whole-study context: Spain, Italy and the United States supplied samples that represented acute and convalescent COVID-19. PBMCs, B-cell-depleted T cells, or T cells provided the cDNA or gDNA that made up the material.

In the original analysis: Scientists estimated how many nucleated cells there were by amplifying reference gene primers. Only in-frame clones appear in the TCRdb table, and some are missing; sequencing was by immunoSEQ multiplex PCR. The V and J calls and clone size come from that table; D and trimming were worked out from the DNA. The sample has about 140,000 clones; 88% are singletons. After removal of 2 bases from V and 3 bases from J, the junction contained 8 bases not matched to a gene. The CDR3 runs 16 residues. Germline values: CDR1 KGHSH, CDR2 LQKENI. The sequencing input was peripheral blood. This receptor was identified in a woman aged 50 to 65 with acute or convalescent COVID-19. The chain combines TRBV18 with TRBJ2-7; 9 bases are shared with TRBD1. The DNA for the CDR3 is TGTGCCAGCTCACCAGGAGGATGGGACAGGGACTACGAGCAGTACTTC. Its protein product is CASSPGGWDRDYEQYF.